This T cell receptor (beta chain) was identified during a study of response to subunit inactivated influenza vaccine. General study results and limits: Every seasonal influenza vaccination brings in few new T cells, the authors suggested.

This clonotype occurred a few times. Its target is unknown. Using its own MiXCR run on the RT-PCR reads, TCRdb lists one record per CDR3 protein. This sample has some 600,000 distinct CDR3 sequences, with 11% to 15% found just once. The CDR3 extends over 11 amino acids. The germline gives CDR1 ENHRY, CDR2 SYGVKD. Trimming left V 3 bases short and J 2 bases short, with 2 bases between. This material consisted of PBMCs from blood, taken 14 to 15 days before vaccination. The chain uses TRBV10-3 and TRBJ2-7; D is undetermined. The receptor was isolated from a man aged 45-60 years who received an inactivated influenza vaccine. CDR3 in DNA: TGTGCCATCAGTGAAGCCTACGAGCAGTACTTC. As protein: CAISEAYEQYF.